The 30 T cell receptor beta chains given below trace back to one sample, sequenced in a study of blood T cell repertoires in COVID-19. Sequencing was performed with immunoSEQ multiplex PCR; in TCRdb, only in-frame clones are kept and a portion is missing. The profile shows about 230,000 clones, around 84% of them singletons. Sequences were obtained from peripheral blood. The source is a man over 45 with COVID-19, enrolled during active disease.

This clone showed up just a few times. V gene TRBV12-3 or TRBV12-4 combines with J gene TRBJ1-1; 7 nucleotides line up with TRBD1. The J segment lost 10 bases and the V segment lost 1 base, leaving 6 bases of the junction unmatched. CDR3 size: 13 residues. In nucleotides, the CDR3 is TGTGCCAGCAGTTTAGGTTGGACAGGCGGAGCTTTCTTT. Residues: CASSLGWTGGAFF.

The chain is built from TRBV12-3 or TRBV12-4 and TRBJ1-2; D unresolved. This CDR3 contains 13 residues. V was clipped by 5 bases and J by 8 bases, with 15 bases between them. CDR3: CASSRREGKGYTF. The CDR3 DNA is TGTGCCAGCAGTAGACGGGAGGGAAAAGGCTACACCTTC.

The chain recombines TRBV7-3 with TRBJ2-6, with a tentative D call TRBD1 (6 bases). The V end was cut by 0 bases, the J end by 0 bases, with 12 bases between. This CDR3 is 18 amino acids long. The V gene's germline CDR1 is SGHTA and CDR2 FQGTGA. CDR3 amino acids: CASSLTGAYISGANVLTF. Written as DNA, the CDR3 is TGTGCCAGCAGCTTAACGGGGGCCTATATCTCTGGGGCCAACGTCCTGACTTTC. The variable domain in full, with the rest retrieved from reference TRBV7-3 and TRBJ2-6, is GAGVSQTPSNKVTEKGKYVELRCDPISGHTALYWYRQSLGQGPEFLIYFQGTGAADDSGLPNDRFFAVRPEGSVSTLKIQRTERGDSAVYLCASSLTGAYISGANVLTFGAGSRLTVL.

This chain links TRBV19 with TRBJ1-5, with TRBD1 matching over 8 bases. CDR3 length: 15 amino acids. Germline CDR1 LNHDA, CDR2 SQIVND (reference sequence). The V gene end was trimmed by 6 bases and the J gene end by 0 bases; junction bases not matched to a gene: 4. The CDR3 is CASSGTGHSNQPQHF. CDR3 bases: TGTGCCAGTAGCGGGACAGGCCATAGCAATCAGCCCCAGCATTTT.

V usage is TRBV6-2 or TRBV6-3 and J usage is TRBJ2-3; 7 bases fit TRBD1. The CDR3 runs 16 residues. CDR1 and CDR2 (germline): MNHEY, SVGEGT. Germline trimming cut 3 bases from V and 2 bases from J; bases unmatched to any gene: 8. CDR3: CASSYGTADYTDTQYF. As DNA, the CDR3 is TGTGCCAGCAGTTATGGGACAGCTGATTACACAGATACGCAGTATTTT.

The chain carries TRBV28 and TRBJ1-5; a possible D gene is TRBD1 (6 bases). The germline V gene has CDR1 MDHEN and CDR2 SYDVKM. This CDR3 is built from 15 residues. The V end was cut by 4 bases, the J end by 0 bases, with 10 bases between. The CDR3 protein is CASSSGGASNQPQHF. CDR3 DNA sequence: TGTGCCAGCAGTTCGGGGGGGGCTAGCAATCAGCCCCAGCATTTT. Full variable domain (remainder filled in from reference TRBV28 and TRBJ1-5): DVKVTQSSRYLVKRTGEKVFLECVQDMDHENMFWYRQDPGLGLRLIYFSYDVKMKEKGDIPEGYSVSREKKERFSLILESASTNQTSMYLCASSSGGASNQPQHFGDGTRLSIL.

This clone has just a few counts. The CDR3 DNA sequence: TGTGCCAGCAGCCAAGACCTTTCCTCCAGAGAGCAGTACTTC. This translates into CASSQDLSSREQYF. V is TRBV4-2 and J is TRBJ2-7; D gene ambiguous. Germline assignment: CDR1 LGHNA and CDR2 YNFKEQ. V was shortened by 0 bases and J by 7 bases, with 13 bases between the two germline ends. This CDR3 is built from 14 residues.

The rearrangement uses TRBV15 and TRBJ2-4; 8 bases map to TRBD1. With V trimmed by 5 bases and J by 3 bases, 6 bases remained unmatched. This CDR3 is built from 15 residues. The germline CDR1 and CDR2 sequences are LNHNV and YYDKDF (reference sequence). The CDR3 DNA is TGTGCCACCAGCGGCGAGACAGGGGTCAAAAACATTCAGTACTTC. This sequence encodes CATSGETGVKNIQYF. The full variable domain, with the rest looked up from reference TRBV15 and TRBJ2-4, is DAMVIQNPRYQVTQFGKPVTLSCSQTLNHNVMYWYQQKSSQAPKLLFHYYDKDFNNEADTPDNFQSRRPNTSFCFLDIRSPGLGDTAMYLCATSGETGVKNIQYFGAGTRLSVL.

The V gene is TRBV27, the J gene TRBJ2-7; 13 bases map to TRBD2. With 6 bases clipped from V and 4 bases from J, the junction kept 6 bases outside the gene matches. The germline V gene has CDR1 MNHEY and CDR2 SMNVEV (reference sequence). The CDR3 covers 15 residues. Here the CDR3 reads CASSLGTSGVYEQYF. In nucleotides, the CDR3 is TGTGCCAGCAGCCTAGGGACTAGCGGGGTTTACGAGCAGTACTTC.

The chain recombines TRBV5-4 with TRBJ2-6, with D perhaps TRBD1 (6 bases). There are 16 residues in the CDR3. Germline CDR1 and CDR2: SGHNT and YYREEE (reference sequence). V gave up 4 bases and J gave up 4 bases, with 15 bases separating them. In DNA form, the CDR3 reads TGTGCCAGCAGCCCCCCAGGGGCGGTCGGGGCCAACGTCCTGACTTTC. This sequence encodes CASSPPGAVGANVLTF.

V gene TRBV19 combines with J gene TRBJ1-2; D gene ambiguous. Trimming cost V 8 bases and J 2 bases, with 9 bases left between them. The germline CDR1 and CDR2 sequences are LNHDA and SQIVND (reference sequence). The CDR3 runs to 12 residues. The CDR3 is CASVRHNYGYTF. CDR3 in DNA: TGTGCCAGTGTAAGACACAACTATGGCTACACCTTC.

CDR3 bases: TGTGCCAGCGGCCGGGACAGTCGCTCCTATGGCTACACCTTC. Translated, it gives CASGRDSRSYGYTF. The chain combines TRBV7-9 with TRBJ1-2; 7 nucleotides align to TRBD1. There are 14 residues in the CDR3. In germline, CDR1 is SEHNR, CDR2 FQNEAQ (reference sequence). With V trimmed by 8 bases and J by 4 bases, 10 bases remained unmatched.

A word on this clone: The same CDR3 arises from other DNA sequences in this sample as well. The chain couples TRBV24-1 to TRBJ2-1, with a weak D call TRBD1 (7 bases). CDR3 length: 15 amino acids. CDR1 is KGHDR and CDR2 is SFDVKD in the germline V gene. The V end was cut by 2 bases, the J end by 3 bases, with 10 bases between. CDR3 region: CATSDSGGSYNEQFF. The CDR3 DNA reads TGTGCCACCAGTGATTCAGGGGGGAGCTACAATGAGCAGTTCTTC.

V usage is TRBV19 and J usage is TRBJ2-7, with TRBD2 identical over 8 bases. V was clipped by 5 bases and J by 3 bases; unmatched bases: 9. Germline assignment: CDR1 LNHDA and CDR2 SQIVND (reference sequence). CDR3 length: 15 residues. In nucleotides, the CDR3 is TGTGCCAGTAGTCACGGACTAGCACAGAACTACGAGCAGTACTTC. It translates to CASSHGLAQNYEQYF. Filled out from reference TRBV19 and TRBJ2-7, the complete variable domain reads DGGITQSPKYLFRKEGQNVTLSCEQNLNHDAMYWYRQDPGQGLRLIYYSQIVNDFQKGDIAEGYSVSREKKESFPLTVTSAQKNPTAFYLCASSHGLAQNYEQYFGPGTRLTVT.

The DNA of the CDR3 is TGTGCCACCTCCGACAGCAACAGCTACGAGCAGTACTTC. Amino acid sequence: CATSDSNSYEQYF. V usage is TRBV2 and J usage is TRBJ2-7; possible D gene TRBD1, 5 bases. The CDR3 is 13 residues long. The germline V and J ends were trimmed by 10 bases and 3 bases, with 16 bases remaining between them. Germline CDR1 is SNHLY and CDR2 is FYNNEI.

The V gene is TRBV19, the J gene TRBJ2-2, with TRBD2 identical over 12 bases. The CDR3 length is 19 residues. Germline-derived CDR1 and CDR2 are LNHDA and SQIVND (reference sequence). V lost 3 bases, J lost 0 bases, and 8 bases stayed unmatched. CDR3: CASSILAGGRIANTGELFF. For the CDR3, the DNA is TGTGCCAGTAGTATTCTAGCGGGAGGGAGAATCGCGAACACCGGGGAGCTGTTTTTT.

The chain employs TRBV4-1 and TRBJ2-1; 10 bases are a match to TRBD1. J was trimmed by 14 bases and V by 1 base; bases with no gene match: 5. This CDR3 comprises 13 residues. Germline CDR1 is MGHRA and CDR2 is YSYEKL. The CDR3 sequence is CASSQVGQGQEFF. The CDR3 coding sequence is TGCGCCAGCAGCCAAGTGGGACAGGGGCAGGAGTTCTTC.

This clone was picked up one time. This chain uses TRBV6-2 or TRBV6-3 with TRBJ2-7; possible D gene TRBD1, 5 bases. The CDR3 sequence is 14 residues long. With 7 bases removed from V and 3 bases from J, the gap between germline ends came to 16 bases. Germline V lookup: CDR1 MNHEY, CDR2 SVGEGT. The CDR3 is CASTPGAPGYEQYF. In DNA, the CDR3 is TGTGCCAGCACCCCTGGGGCACCGGGCTACGAGCAGTACTTC.

This chain uses TRBV7-8 with TRBJ1-1; D not resolved. This CDR3 is built from 13 residues. Germline V gives CDR1 SGHVS, CDR2 FQNEAQ. The V end lost 4 bases, the J end lost 1 base, and 7 bases lay between the germline ends. This CDR3 is CASSSTENTEAFF. CDR3 nucleotides: TGTGCCAGCAGCTCCACAGAGAACACTGAAGCTTTCTTT.

CDR3 sequence reads: CASSYSQGSHNEQFF. DNA for the CDR3: TGTGCCAGCAGTTACTCTCAGGGTAGCCACAATGAGCAGTTCTTC. The chain recombines TRBV6-2 or TRBV6-3 with TRBJ2-1; TRBD1 is a possible D gene (5 bases). The CDR3 length is 15 residues. Germline V CDR1 and CDR2: MNHEY, SVGEGT. Trimming took off 0 bases at V and 5 bases at J, with 11 bases between the two ends.

The chain links TRBV27 to TRBJ1-6, with no clear D. Trimming took 0 bases from V and 3 from J, leaving 12 bases between them. CDR3 length: 17 amino acids. Germline V gives CDR1 MNHEY, CDR2 SMNVEV (reference sequence). In DNA form, the CDR3 reads TGTGCCAGCAGTTTATCCGGTACCCTCATCTATAATTCACCCCTCCACTTT. Its translation: CASSLSGTLIYNSPLHF.

The V and J genes are TRBV2 and TRBJ1-2; D unresolved. CDR3 length: 16 amino acids. Germline CDR1 and CDR2: SNHLY and FYNNEI. V was pared by 4 bases and J by 6 bases, with 21 bases between. CDR3 bases: TGTGCCAGCAGTGGACTTTTGTGGCTCGATCTGAATGGCTACACCTTC. It codes for CASSGLLWLDLNGYTF.

Only one count was recorded for this clone. V usage is TRBV25-1 and J usage is TRBJ2-3; 8 nucleotides line up with TRBD2. V lost 3 bases, J lost 4 bases, and 6 bases stayed unmatched. CDR1 is MGHDK, CDR2 SYGVNS, per germline. This CDR3 is built from 15 residues. The CDR3 DNA sequence: TGTGCCAGCAGTGACCCAGCGGGAGCCGCAGATACGCAGTATTTT. This sequence encodes CASSDPAGAADTQYF.

The chain couples TRBV7-2 to TRBJ1-4; the match to TRBD1 covers 11 bases. The length of the CDR3 is 17 residues. CDR1 and CDR2 from the germline V gene are SGHTA and FQGNSA. With 1 base clipped from V and 6 bases from J, the junction kept 7 bases outside the gene matches. In nucleotides, the CDR3 is TGTGCCAGCAGCTTAGTTGGACAGGGGGCAGGAGATGAAAAACTGTTTTTT. Protein: CASSLVGQGAGDEKLFF.

This clone was seen more than once but under ten times. The J gene is TRBJ1-4, the V gene TRBV24-1; 7 bases map to TRBD1. Germline CDR1 reads KGHDR; CDR2 reads SFDVKD. CDR3 length: 16 residues. V was pared by 4 bases and J by 8 bases, with 12 bases of the junction left unmatched. The CDR3 DNA follows: TGTGCCACCAGTGAACCCGTAGGGGGCGATGGGGAAAAACTGTTTTTT. Its translation: CATSEPVGGDGEKLFF.

The CDR3 region is CASMDISSGGYTF. Here the CDR3 DNA reads TGTGCCAGTATGGATATTAGCAGTGGTGGCTACACCTTC. The genes are TRBV19 and TRBJ1-2; D not resolved. Trimming removed 7 bases from V and 7 bases from J, with 16 bases in between. CDR1 and CDR2 (germline): LNHDA, SQIVND (reference sequence). This CDR3 region has 13 residues.

The chain is built from TRBV10-3 and TRBJ2-5; 7 positions agree with TRBD1. The germline V gene has CDR1 ENHRY and CDR2 SYGVKD. The CDR3 covers 15 residues. The V and J ends lost 2 bases and 2 bases, in that order; junction bases with no gene match: 5. CDR3 DNA sequence: TGTGCCATCAGTGAGCTGGGACAGCGGCAAGAGACCCAGTACTTC. The encoded protein is CAISELGQRQETQYF.

A remark on this clone: At one end the junction does not follow the germline gene, possibly because of a read error. The V gene is TRBV7-2, the J gene TRBJ1-4; possible D gene TRBD1, 5 bases. Germline V gives CDR1 SGHTA, CDR2 FQGNSA. This CDR3 spans 15 amino acids. CDR3 coding DNA: TGTGCCAGCAGCACATGGGGACGGGGGAATGGAAAACTGTTTTTT. Amino acid sequence: CASSTWGRGNGKLFF.

The chain is built from TRBV6-5 and TRBJ1-3; maybe TRBD1 (5 bases). Trimming took 4 bases from V and 3 from J, leaving 13 bases between them. Germline loops: CDR1 MNHEY, CDR2 SVGAGI. This CDR3 has 15 residues. The CDR3 sequence: CASSSTVSRGNTIYF. CDR3 DNA sequence: TGTGCCAGCAGTTCGACAGTCAGTCGTGGAAACACCATATATTTT.

This clone was recorded once. The J gene is TRBJ2-7, the V gene TRBV7-8; D possibly corresponds to TRBD2 (5 bases). The CDR3 covers 14 residues. V shed 0 bases and J shed 2 bases, with 8 bases lying between them. Germline CDR1 SGHVS, CDR2 FQNEAQ. The CDR3 sequence is CASSLAPGAYEQYF. The CDR3 DNA sequence: TGTGCCAGCAGCTTAGCGCCCGGGGCCTACGAGCAGTACTTC.